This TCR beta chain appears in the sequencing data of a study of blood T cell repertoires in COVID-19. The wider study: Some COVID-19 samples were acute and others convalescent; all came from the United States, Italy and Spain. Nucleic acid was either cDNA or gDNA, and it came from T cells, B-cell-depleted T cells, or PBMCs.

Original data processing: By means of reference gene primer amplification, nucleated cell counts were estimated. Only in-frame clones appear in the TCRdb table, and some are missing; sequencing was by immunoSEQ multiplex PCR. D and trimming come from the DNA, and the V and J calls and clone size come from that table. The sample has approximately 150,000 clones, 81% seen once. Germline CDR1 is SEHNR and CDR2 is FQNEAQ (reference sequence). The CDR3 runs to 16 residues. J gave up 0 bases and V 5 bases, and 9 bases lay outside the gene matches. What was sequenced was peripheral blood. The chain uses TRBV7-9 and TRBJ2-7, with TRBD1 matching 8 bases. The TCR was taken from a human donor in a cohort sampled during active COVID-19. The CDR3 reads CASSPQGQESSYEQYF. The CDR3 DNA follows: TGTGCCAGCAGCCCCCAGGGACAGGAGAGCTCCTACGAGCAGTACTTC. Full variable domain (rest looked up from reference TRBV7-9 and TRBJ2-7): DTGVSQNPRHKITKRGQNVTFRCDPISEHNRLYWYRQTLGQGPEFLTYFQNEAQLEKSRLLSDRFSAERPKGSFSTLEIQRTEQGDSAMYLCASSPQGQESSYEQYFGPGTRLTVT.